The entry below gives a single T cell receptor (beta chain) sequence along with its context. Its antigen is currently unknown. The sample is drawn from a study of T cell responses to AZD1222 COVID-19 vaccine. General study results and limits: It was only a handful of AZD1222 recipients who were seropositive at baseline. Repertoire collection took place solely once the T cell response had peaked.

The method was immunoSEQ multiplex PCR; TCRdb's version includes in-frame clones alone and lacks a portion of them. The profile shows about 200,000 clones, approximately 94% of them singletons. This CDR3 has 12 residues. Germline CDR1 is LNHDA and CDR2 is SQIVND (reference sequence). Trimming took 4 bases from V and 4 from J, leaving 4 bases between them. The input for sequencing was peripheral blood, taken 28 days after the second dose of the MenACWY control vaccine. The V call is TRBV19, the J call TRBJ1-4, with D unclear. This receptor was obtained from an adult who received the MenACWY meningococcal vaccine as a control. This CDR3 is CASSTNNEKLFF. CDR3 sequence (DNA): TGTGCCAGTAGTACGAATAATGAAAAACTGTTTTTT. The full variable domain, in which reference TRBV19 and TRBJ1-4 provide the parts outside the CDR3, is DGGITQSPKYLFRKEGQNVTLSCEQNLNHDAMYWYRQDPGQGLRLIYYSQIVNDFQKGDIAEGYSVSREKKESFPLTVTSAQKNPTAFYLCASSTNNEKLFFGSGTQLSVL.